These T cell receptor beta chains were read from a single sample in a study of blood T cell repertoires in COVID-19. The protocol was immunoSEQ multiplex PCR, while the TCRdb copy is restricted to in-frame clones and leaves out a portion. The sample has about 150,000 clones, about four fifths seen once. Sequencing used peripheral blood. Every receptor here comes from a human donor with acute or convalescent COVID-19. The donor label of this sample is uncertain. CDR3s include the opening cysteine and the closing phenylalanine or tryptophan. Each record gives: D gene, V gene, clone size, J gene, CDR3 protein, CDR3 DNA. A D gene is named only where the DNA matches it firmly. Not all rows give a size; the values are once, few, many and, for expanded clones, a class.

.	TRBV20-1	.	TRBJ1-5	CSASRRTANSNQPQHF	TGCAGTGCTAGTCGCCGGACAGCTAATAGCAATCAGCCCCAGCATTTT
TRBD2	TRBV11-2	once	TRBJ2-3	CASSLPVSSGGNVHTQYF	TGTGCCAGCAGCTTACCGGTGTCTAGCGGGGGGAATGTACATACGCAGTATTTT
TRBD1	TRBV5-1	.	TRBJ1-6	CASSEGQANSPLHF	TGCGCCAGCAGCGAGGGACAGGCTAATTCACCCCTCCACTTT
TRBD1	TRBV19	few	TRBJ2-2	CASIPRGTGTTGELFF	TGTGCCAGTATTCCCAGGGGGACAGGGACCACCGGGGAGCTGTTTTTT
.	TRBV19	.	TRBJ1-1	CASCSQGLGTEAFF	TGTGCCAGCTGCTCTCAGGGCCTCGGCACTGAAGCTTTCTTT
.	TRBV4-1	few	TRBJ2-7	CASSQVTGYLAYEQYF	TGCGCCAGCAGCCAAGTTACAGGGTATTTAGCCTACGAGCAGTACTTC
.	TRBV5-4	.	TRBJ1-5	CASSGPGQPQHF	TGTGCCAGCAGCGGCCCGGGTCAGCCCCAGCATTTT
.	TRBV6-2/TRBV6-3	.	TRBJ2-3	CASSYSRQESTDTQYF	TGTGCCAGCAGTTACTCGAGACAGGAGTCCACAGATACGCAGTATTTT
.	TRBV4-1	few	TRBJ1-5	CASSRRPSGDSNQPQHF	TGCGCCAGCAGCCGCCGACCCTCAGGGGATAGCAATCAGCCCCAGCATTTT
.	TRBV11-2	.	TRBJ2-7	CASSLDIREQYF	TGTGCCAGCAGCTTAGATATACGGGAGCAGTACTTC
TRBD1	TRBV5-1	.	TRBJ1-1	CASSLGGGNTEAFF	TGCGCCAGCAGCTTGGGAGGGGGCAACACTGAAGCTTTCTTT
.	TRBV27	.	TRBJ2-5	CASSWGPGTKETQYF	TGTGCCAGCAGTTGGGGCCCAGGCACTAAAGAGACCCAGTACTTC
.	TRBV6-1	.	TRBJ1-2	CASSDLTHYGYTF	TGTGCCAGCAGTGACCTGACACACTATGGCTACACCTTC
TRBD1	TRBV5-1	.	TRBJ2-1	CASSLGPRGRSFNEQFF	TGCGCCAGCAGCTTGGGTCCCAGGGGGCGCTCATTCAATGAGCAGTTCTTC
.	TRBV7-9	.	TRBJ1-6	CASSWDTLNSPLHF	TGTGCCAGCAGCTGGGACACCCTTAATTCACCCCTCCACTTT
TRBD1	TRBV5-1	.	TRBJ1-4	CASSRDRGREKLFF	TGCGCCAGCAGCCGAGACAGGGGCCGTGAAAAACTGTTTTTT
TRBD1	TRBV27	.	TRBJ1-6	CASSPGQGRSPLHF	TGTGCCAGCAGCCCCGGACAGGGGAGGTCACCCCTCCACTTT
.	TRBV3-1/TRBV3-2	.	TRBJ1-3	CASRTQGRHTIYF	TGTGCCAGCCGAACCCAGGGGAGACACACCATATATTTT
.	TRBV30	.	TRBJ1-2	CAWKNRTDSLSNYGYTF	TGTGCCTGGAAAAACCGGACGGACAGTCTCTCTAACTATGGCTACACCTTC
.	TRBV6-2/TRBV6-3	.	TRBJ2-7	CASSWAGGLYEQYF	TGTGCCAGCAGTTGGGCAGGGGGGCTCTACGAGCAGTACTTC
.	TRBV30	few	TRBJ2-2	CAWSARRNSYTGELFF	TGTGCCTGGAGTGCGAGAAGGAACAGCTACACCGGGGAGCTGTTTTTT
.	TRBV30	.	TRBJ1-5	CAWRAGADQPQHF	TGTGCCTGGCGGGCAGGGGCGGATCAGCCCCAGCATTTT
.	TRBV7-9	.	TRBJ1-1	CASSLESQNTEAFF	TGTGCCAGCAGCTTAGAAAGCCAGAACACTGAAGCTTTCTTT
TRBD1	TRBV5-5	once	TRBJ1-1	CASTRQGDSTEAFF	TGTGCCAGCACTAGACAGGGAGATTCGACTGAAGCTTTCTTT
TRBD1	TRBV7-6	.	TRBJ1-2	CASSLATGSDGYTF	TGTGCCAGCAGCTTAGCGACAGGGAGTGATGGCTACACCTTC
.	TRBV18	.	TRBJ1-1	CASSASISTGLNTEAFF	TGTGCCAGCTCAGCATCCATCTCGACAGGACTGAACACTGAAGCTTTCTTT
.	TRBV10-2	.	TRBJ1-1	CASSDRGIGMNTEAFF	TGCGCCAGCAGTGATAGGGGCATAGGGATGAACACTGAAGCTTTCTTT
.	TRBV2	.	TRBJ2-5	CASSETGTLAQYF	TGTGCCAGCAGTGAAACAGGGACCTTGGCCCAGTACTTC
.	TRBV27	.	TRBJ2-1	CASKDDLSSYNEQFF	TGTGCCAGCAAGGATGACTTGTCCTCCTACAATGAGCAGTTCTTC